The 19 T cell receptor beta chains below were found in one sample sequenced in a study of Graves' ophthalmopathy and Graves' hyperthyroidism. Amplified material comprised TCR beta CDR3 regions derived from RNA transcripts. An opening RT-PCR round employed HTBI primers and preceded a second-round multiplex PCR. TCRdb used MiXCR to reprocess the multiplex PCR reads, holding one entry per CDR3 protein. The repertoire includes approximately 540,000 distinct CDR3 sequences, less than 45% of them detected once, and 4% to 5% sits in the top ten. The sample comprised peripheral blood or thyroid tissue (not recorded which). The origin of the receptors is an adult man with Graves' hyperthyroidism.

This clonotype was found many times. The V and J genes are TRBV2 and TRBJ1-4; D may be TRBD1 (6 bases). Germline CDR1 and CDR2: SNHLY and FYNNEI. V lost 0 bases, J lost 3 bases, and 14 bases lay in between. This CDR3 contains 17 residues. CDR3 sequence (DNA): TGTGCCAGCAGTGAAGCGGAAGGCAGGGGCTCTAATGAAAAACTGTTTTTT. It codes for CASSEAEGRGSNEKLFF.

This rearrangement joins TRBV20-1 to TRBJ1-5; 8 nucleotides agree with TRBD1. The CDR3 extends over 13 amino acids. Germline-derived CDR1 and CDR2 are DFQATT and SNEGSKA (reference sequence). V gave up 3 bases and J gave up 14 bases; unmatched junction bases: 12. The CDR3 spells CSASSDQGAYEHF. The CDR3 bases are TGCAGTGCTAGCAGTGACCAGGGGGCCTACGAGCATTTT.

This clonotype was counted at least ten times. In DNA, the CDR3 is TGTGCCAGCAGCTTAGATCCGGGGGTGGGTAATTCACCCCTCCACTTT. Amino acids: CASSLDPGVGNSPLHF. The V gene is TRBV7-8, the J gene TRBJ1-6, with D tentatively TRBD1 (5 bases). Trimming left V 1 base short and J 6 bases short, with 13 bases between. The CDR3 covers 16 residues. CDR1 SGHVS and CDR2 FQNEAQ come from the germline V gene.

This clonotype was seen many times. The chain has TRBV7-3 and TRBJ2-2; no reliable D call. The CDR3 spans 13 residues. Germline-derived CDR1 and CDR2 are SGHTA and FQGTGA. Trimming removed 5 bases from V and 8 bases from J, with 12 bases in between. CDR3 coding DNA: TGTGCCAGCAGCGCGACGTCGAGGGGGGAGCTGTTTTTT. Protein: CASSATSRGELFF.

The chain combines TRBV7-2 with TRBJ2-5; D unresolved. V lost 5 bases, J lost 5 bases, and 15 bases lay in between. Germline V gene lookup returns CDR1 SGHTA and CDR2 FQGNSA. The CDR3 has 14 amino acids. CDR3 nucleotides: TGTGCCAGCAGCCCGATCCTCTTCGGGGAGACCCAGTACTTC. It is translated as CASSPILFGETQYF.

The gene calls are TRBV7-9 and TRBJ1-1; D unresolved. Germline lookup yields CDR1 SEHNR and CDR2 FQNEAQ (reference sequence). The V end was cut by 9 bases, the J end by 12 bases, with 20 bases between. The CDR3 is 12 amino acids. In DNA, the CDR3 is TGTGCCAGTAGTATCTTGGGTACGGTAACTTTCTTT. It translates to CASSILGTVTFF.

The chain links TRBV6-6 to TRBJ2-1; D may match TRBD1 or TRBD2 (5 bases each). CDR1 and CDR2 (germline): MNHNY, SVGAGI (reference sequence). V was shortened by 6 bases and J by 4 bases, with 16 bases between the two germline ends. CDR3 length: 15 amino acids. CDR3 region: CASSLGGPGYNEQFF. The CDR3 region has the DNA TGTGCCAGCAGCTTAGGAGGTCCAGGGTACAATGAGCAGTTCTTC.

The sample holds a few counts of this clonotype. The rearrangement joins TRBV7-9 to TRBJ2-2, with TRBD1 matching 8 bases. The CDR3 contains 17 residues. J lost 1 base, V lost 6 bases, and 10 bases had no gene match. Germline CDR1 reads SEHNR; CDR2 reads FQNEAQ (reference sequence). The CDR3 protein is CASSNLRQGWNTGELFF. CDR3 DNA sequence: TGTGCCAGCAGTAACCTGAGACAGGGGTGGAACACCGGGGAGCTGTTTTTT.

This clonotype showed up many times. The gene calls are TRBV14 and TRBJ2-5, with no clear D. Deletions cut 1 base from V and 5 bases from J, with 14 bases between. The CDR3 is 15 amino acids. Germline V CDR1 and CDR2: SGHDN, FVKESK. CDR3 DNA sequence: TGTGCCAGCAGCCAAGGGCGGAGTGTCTTGGAGACCCAGTACTTC. Protein product: CASSQGRSVLETQYF.

This clonotype was detected many times. This chain joins TRBV6-4 and TRBJ1-5; 11 bases align to TRBD1. This CDR3 spans 13 amino acids. With V trimmed by 6 bases and J by 6 bases, 1 base remained unmatched. Germline V lookup: CDR1 MRHNA, CDR2 SNTAGT. Written as DNA, the CDR3 is TGTGCCAGCAGGGACAGGGGGCGTCAGCCCCAGCATTTT. Amino acid sequence: CASRDRGRQPQHF.

This chain uses TRBV12-3 or TRBV12-4 with TRBJ2-2; D is uncertain. Trimming stripped 0 bases from V and 4 bases from J, with 6 bases between. The CDR3 runs 14 residues. This CDR3 reads CASSLAPRTGELFF. CDR3 bases: TGTGCCAGCAGTTTAGCGCCGCGCACCGGGGAGCTGTTTTTT.

This rearrangement joins TRBV2 to TRBJ1-6, with a weak D call TRBD1 (5 bases). V gave up 3 bases and J gave up 10 bases, with 10 bases separating them. This CDR3 contains 13 residues. Germline V gene data show CDR1 as SNHLY and CDR2 as FYNNEI. CDR3 in DNA: TGTGCCAGCAGTGATATGGGGGTCTCACCCCTCCACTTT. Protein: CASSDMGVSPLHF. Combining the CDR3 with reference TRBV2 and TRBJ1-6 gives the whole variable domain EPEVTQTPSHQVTQMGQEVILRCVPISNHLYFYWYRQILGQKVEFLVSFYNNEISEKSEIFDDQFSVERPDGSNFTLKIRSTKLEDSAMYFCASSDMGVSPLHFGNGTRLTVT.

The sample holds a few counts of this clonotype. The J gene is TRBJ2-5, the V gene TRBV4-1; D perhaps matches TRBD2 (6 bases). In germline, CDR1 is MGHRA, CDR2 YSYEKL. The length of the CDR3 is 16 residues. Trimming cost V 5 bases and J 4 bases, with 20 bases left between them. CDR3 coding DNA: TGCGCCAGCAGCACCCGGGGTAGCGGAGAACGAGAGACCCAGTACTTC. It translates to CASSTRGSGERETQYF.

This clonotype was seen a few times. The chain has TRBV28 and TRBJ1-6; TRBD1 is a possible D gene (6 bases). From germline, CDR1 is MDHEN and CDR2 SYDVKM. The CDR3 is 15 residues long. The V end lost 7 bases, the J end lost 9 bases, and 19 bases lay between the germline ends. The CDR3 region is CASTLGGGSPSPLHF. The CDR3 DNA sequence: TGTGCCAGCACCCTAGGGGGAGGGAGTCCTTCACCCCTCCACTTT.

In its sample, this clonotype was seen a few times. The V and J genes are TRBV6-1 and TRBJ1-1; D is perhaps TRBD1 (6 bases). Germline V CDR1 and CDR2: MNHNS, SASEGT. This CDR3 contains 16 residues. V gave up 6 bases and J gave up 0 bases, with 17 bases separating them. The CDR3 nucleotides are TGTGCCAGCAGGTTGCGGGGGCAGGGGTTGAACACTGAAGCTTTCTTT. Protein: CASRLRGQGLNTEAFF.

This clonotype was counted between two and nine times. The J gene is TRBJ1-1, the V gene TRBV28; D perhaps matches TRBD1 (5 bases). Germline assignment: CDR1 MDHEN and CDR2 SYDVKM. Trimming left V 5 bases short and J 4 bases short, with 17 bases between. The CDR3 loop spans 15 amino acids. CDR3: CASSRNIRVGTEAFF. CDR3 in DNA: TGTGCCAGCAGTCGCAACATCAGGGTTGGCACTGAAGCTTTCTTT.

This clonotype was found many times. This chain links TRBV12-3 or TRBV12-4 with TRBJ2-7, with TRBD2 as a possible D gene (5 bases). The CDR3 has 15 residues. V was clipped by 4 bases and J by 1 base, with 14 bases between them. The CDR3 here is CASSSRTGLSYEQYF. The DNA for the CDR3 is TGTGCCAGCAGTTCTAGGACTGGCTTATCCTACGAGCAGTACTTC.

Points on this clonotype: With a much larger clone just one base away, this may be a read error. V usage is TRBV10-3 and J usage is TRBJ1-5; 7 nucleotides match TRBD1. CDR3 length: 15 amino acids. V dropped 3 bases and J dropped 1; count of bases not matched to a gene: 3. Germline loops: CDR1 ENHRY, CDR2 SYGVKD. The CDR3 here is CAISDPTGSNQPQHF. The CDR3 region has the DNA TGTGCCATCAGTGACCCGACAGGGAGCAATCAGCCCCAGCATTTT.

This clonotype was seen ten or more times. The chain has TRBV7-3 and TRBJ1-1; D uncertain. The CDR3 is 16 amino acids. The V gene's germline CDR1 is SGHTA and CDR2 FQGTGA. V lost 5 bases, J lost 1 base, and 17 bases lay in between. For the CDR3, the DNA is TGTGCCAGCAGCCCTGACGGGGAGGCCGCGAACACTGAAGCTTTCTTT. The encoded protein is CASSPDGEAANTEAFF.